This TCR beta chain was observed in a study of cytomegalovirus exposure and HLA in healthy donors. Across the whole study: A preliminary data release comprised approximately 85 million unique TCRs obtained from HLA-typed donors.

The CDR3 has 14 residues. The V gene's germline CDR1 is SGHNT and CDR2 YENEEA. V shed 1 base and J shed 2 bases, with 6 bases lying between them. It was with 60 Vbeta and 13 Jbeta primers that the PCR ran. Assay used: immunoSEQ multiplex PCR; TCRdb lists only in-frame clones, some missing. This sample carries fewer than 150,000 clones, around 78% of them seen once, and the ten largest clones take around 6.6%. A word on this clone: Its antigen is not known.

Notes on the study in general: Most TCR sequences were rare, but some public TCRs occurred in many donors.

The chain uses TRBV11-3 and TRBJ1-3; no clear D. This clonotype was sampled from a woman aged 40 to 50 in good health and CMV-seropositive. Sequenced material: PBMCs. The CDR3 coding sequence is TGTGCCAGCAGCTTAGGAAGCCCTGGAAACACCATATATTTT. Its protein is CASSLGSPGNTIYF.